This TCR beta chain was sequenced in a study of response to subunit inactivated influenza vaccine. TCRdb reprocessed the RT-PCR reads with MiXCR, giving one entry per CDR3 protein. There are about 800,000 distinct CDR3 sequences in the sample; around 20% occur only once, and roughly a tenth lies in the top ten. Of note for this clonotype: Its antigen is still unknown.

CDR1 DFQATT and CDR2 SNEGSKA come from the germline V gene (reference sequence). The V gene lost 4 bases and the J gene lost 2 bases, with 11 bases spanning the gap. The CDR3 runs 13 residues. Findings and limits, study-wide: T cells newly recruited by each seasonal influenza vaccination are few, the authors suggested.

The J gene is TRBJ2-5, the V gene TRBV20-1; D possibly corresponds to TRBD1 (7 bases). This clonotype originated in a middle-aged man who received an inactivated influenza vaccine. Sample: PBMCs from blood, taken approximately 5 days after vaccination. The DNA of the CDR3 is TGCAGTGCTACGGGGGACAGACAAGAGACCCAGTACTTC. It codes for CSATGDRQETQYF.